This T cell receptor (beta chain) was documented in a study of blood T cells in healthy people across ages. CDR3 size: 13 residues. Trimming left V 6 bases short and J 5 bases short, with 14 bases between. A sample-barcoded 5' primer and a J-beta primer mix were used in a second PCR of roughly 7 to 11 cycles. No fewer than 3 million CDR3-containing paired-end reads came from each sample. TCRdb fed the 5' RACE reads into MiXCR, producing one record per CDR3 protein. The data contain about 1.4 million distinct CDR3 sequences, approximately 59% of them singletons. This clonotype has a handful of counts. Sequencing was performed on blood. The receptor was isolated from a man between 18 and 35 years old in good health. The rearrangement links TRBV12-3 or TRBV12-4 to TRBJ2-7; tentative D call: TRBD2 (6 bases). CDR3 sequence (DNA): TGTGCCAGCAGGACACTAGGAGGGGACGAGCAGTACTTC. Translated, it gives CASRTLGGDEQYF.